These T cell receptor beta chains were read from a single sample in a study of blood T cell repertoires in COVID-19. Profiled with immunoSEQ multiplex PCR; TCRdb holds only in-frame clones, not every one. Of around 260,000 clones in the sample, over 75% were seen once. The sequenced sample consisted of peripheral blood. These receptors originate from a human donor with COVID-19, enrolled during active disease. The donor label of this sample is uncertain. CDR3s include the opening cysteine and the closing phenylalanine or tryptophan. The D gene is left open where the match is weak. Size values are once, few and many counts, or a class for expanded clones, and some rows have none.

TRBV5-4	TRBJ2-7	TRBD1	.	CASSLATGTYEQYF	TGTGCCAGCAGCTTGGCGACAGGGACCTACGAGCAGTACTTC
TRBV6-6	TRBJ1-6	TRBD1	.	CASSQTYRGDNSPLHF	TGTGCCAGCAGCCAAACCTACAGGGGAGACAATTCACCCCTCCACTTT
TRBV6-6	TRBJ1-2	TRBD1	.	CASSRDRERPGYTF	TGTGCCAGCAGCCGGGACAGGGAGAGGCCTGGCTACACCTTC
TRBV6-5	TRBJ2-5	.	.	CASSRQQETQYF	TGTGCCAGCAGTCGACAGCAAGAGACCCAGTACTTC
TRBV7-2	TRBJ2-5	.	.	CASSFNGQSGETQYF	TGTGCCAGCAGTTTTAATGGACAGTCGGGTGAGACCCAGTACTTC
TRBV4-1	TRBJ2-1	.	.	CASSQLTRDYNEQFF	TGCGCCAGCAGCCAGTTAACGCGGGATTACAATGAGCAGTTCTTC
TRBV7-8	TRBJ2-5	.	.	CASSRTREETQYF	TGTGCCAGCAGCCGCACGAGGGAGGAGACCCAGTACTTC
TRBV29-1	TRBJ2-4	TRBD2	once	CSPSSGTSGSAKNIQYF	TGCAGCCCCTCTTCCGGGACTAGCGGGAGTGCCAAAAACATTCAGTACTTC
TRBV7-8	TRBJ2-2	TRBD2	.	CASSSREEIAGSGGLFF	TGTGCCAGCAGCTCCCGGGAAGAGATAGCGGGTTCGGGCGGGCTGTTTTTT
TRBV7-9	TRBJ2-1	TRBD2	.	CASSLALSGRAAYNEQFF	TGTGCCAGCAGCTTAGCGCTAAGCGGGAGGGCAGCCTACAATGAGCAGTTCTTC
TRBV29-1	TRBJ1-1	TRBD1	.	CSCRQGGAFF	TGCAGCTGTAGGCAGGGGGGAGCTTTCTTT
TRBV7-3	TRBJ2-1	.	.	CASSSTAGGPRNEQFF	TGTGCCAGCAGCTCAACAGCAGGGGGGCCGCGCAATGAGCAGTTCTTC
TRBV30	TRBJ1-1	.	.	CAWSAGGDTEAFF	TGTGCCTGGAGTGCCGGGGGGGACACTGAAGCTTTCTTT
TRBV19	TRBJ2-1	.	.	CATQGGKGSYEQFF	TGTGCCACCCAGGGGGGCAAGGGCAGTTATGAGCAGTTCTTC
TRBV29-1	TRBJ1-1	TRBD1	.	CSAGQENTEAFF	TGCAGCGCCGGACAGGAGAACACTGAAGCTTTCTTT
TRBV6-2/TRBV6-3	TRBJ1-5	.	.	CASSYSSGGFSNQPQHF	TGTGCCAGCAGTTACTCTTCTGGGGGCTTTTCCAATCAGCCCCAGCATTTT
TRBV7-6	TRBJ2-1	TRBD2	.	CASSLAGGGENEQFF	TGTGCCAGCAGCTTAGCGGGGGGAGGGGAGAATGAGCAGTTCTTC
TRBV6-5	TRBJ1-1	.	.	CASSYRGMNTEAFF	TGTGCCAGCAGTTACCGGGGGATGAACACTGAAGCTTTCTTT
TRBV29-1	TRBJ2-6	.	.	CSVAVSGANVLTF	TGCAGCGTTGCGGTATCTGGGGCCAACGTCCTGACTTTC
TRBV7-2	TRBJ1-5	.	.	CASSLSVRSNQPQHF	TGTGCCAGCAGCTTAAGTGTCAGAAGCAATCAGCCCCAGCATTTT
TRBV30	TRBJ2-3	TRBD2	.	CAWRGGRNTDTQYF	TGTGCCTGGAGGGGCGGGAGGAACACAGATACGCAGTATTTT
TRBV11-2	TRBJ1-5	TRBD1	.	CASSLGGQGNQPQHF	TGTGCCAGCAGCTTAGGGGGACAGGGCAATCAGCCCCAGCATTTT
TRBV3-1/TRBV3-2	TRBJ2-1	TRBD2	.	CASSGLAGAREQFF	TGTGCCAGCAGCGGGCTAGCGGGAGCAAGGGAGCAGTTCTTC
TRBV28	TRBJ1-5	.	few	CAARQPNQPQHF	TGTGCAGCGAGGCAGCCCAATCAGCCCCAGCATTTT
TRBV5-1	TRBJ2-3	.	.	CASSLALATDTQYF	TGCGCCAGCAGCTTGGCCCTAGCAACGGATACGCAGTATTTT